Listed below are T cell receptor beta chains from one sample, sequenced in a study of blood T cells in healthy people across ages. TCRdb redid the calling of the 5' RACE reads with MiXCR, one entry per CDR3 protein. The profile shows hundreds of thousands of distinct CDR3 sequences, less than 25% of them singletons. This sample was also put to use in a study of T cells of mothers and their children.

Sequences were obtained from blood. These receptors were taken from a boy between 10 and 17 years old in good health. Each CDR3 is given with its conserved first and last residue. A D gene is named only where the DNA matches it firmly. Clone sizes are given selectively: once, few, many, or a class where the clone is expanded.

. TRBJ2-5 . TRBV12-3/TRBV12-4 CASSQGLRETQYF TGTGCCAGCAGCCAGGGTTTACGGGAGACCCAGTACTTC
. TRBJ1-4 few TRBV20-1 CSAPNGGGDEKLFF TGCAGTGCCCCAAACGGAGGGGGAGATGAAAAACTGTTTTTT
TRBD2 TRBJ2-1 few TRBV7-2 CASIRVLATTKAHNEQFF TGTGCCAGCATCCGTGTACTAGCGACGACCAAAGCACACAATGAGCAGTTCTTC
. TRBJ2-1 few TRBV30 CAWDPGWGALSVDEQFF TGTGCCTGGGACCCTGGGTGGGGGGCCCTCTCTGTAGATGAGCAGTTCTTC
. TRBJ1-1 . TRBV4-3 CASSIGGKMNTEAFF TGCGCCAGCAGCATAGGGGGGAAGATGAACACTGAAGCTTTCTTT
. TRBJ2-2 . TRBV2 CASSARGPNRGELFF TGTGCCAGCAGTGCCAGAGGCCCAAATCGCGGGGAGCTGTTTTTT
. TRBJ2-7 few TRBV4-3 CASSQIPGDHEQYF TGCGCCAGCAGCCAAATACCCGGGGACCACGAGCAGTACTTC
TRBD1 TRBJ2-7 . TRBV28 CASTQGTGLGYEQYF TGTGCCAGCACCCAAGGGACAGGCCTAGGCTACGAGCAGTACTTC
. TRBJ2-4 . TRBV4-1 CASSPGTLLNGNIQYF TGCGCCAGCAGCCCCGGGACATTATTAAACGGGAACATTCAGTACTTC
TRBD1 TRBJ2-7 . TRBV12-3/TRBV12-4 CASSWAGTGNEQYF TGTGCCAGCAGTTGGGCCGGGACAGGGAACGAGCAGTACTTC
. TRBJ1-4 few TRBV7-2 CASSLADAEVEKLFF TGTGCCAGCAGCTTAGCCGACGCTGAGGTGGAAAAACTGTTTTTT
. TRBJ1-3 . TRBV27 CASSWRRGGFGGNTIYF TGTGCCAGCAGTTGGCGGCGGGGAGGGTTTGGAGGAAACACCATATATTTT
. TRBJ1-1 few TRBV5-6 CASSFGFMNTEAFF TGTGCCAGCAGCTTTGGGTTTATGAACACTGAAGCTTTCTTT